These T cell receptor beta chains were read from a single sample in a study of blood T cell repertoires in COVID-19. The method was immunoSEQ multiplex PCR; TCRdb's version includes in-frame clones alone and lacks a portion of them. The profile covers under 300,000 clones, with about 86% appearing a single time and 6.2% taken by the ten largest. What was sequenced was peripheral blood. The source is a man in his 60s with acute or convalescent COVID-19. Each CDR3 is given with its conserved first and last residue. D genes are given only for firm matches. The size of a clone is reported for some rows only, either as once, few or many, or as a class for expanded clones.

clone_size cdr3_length j_call v_call d_call cdr3_nt cdr3_aa
. 14 TRBJ1-2 TRBV11-3 TRBD1 TGTGCCAGCAGCTTAGATGGACAGGGCTATGGCTACACCTTC CASSLDGQGYGYTF
. 13 TRBJ2-7 TRBV6-5 . TGTGCCAGCAGCTCGGACAGTCCCTACGAGCAGTACTTC CASSSDSPYEQYF
. 14 TRBJ2-1 TRBV9 . TGTGCCAGCAGCGTGTCGGGGGAGGTCAATGAGCAGTTCTTC CASSVSGEVNEQFF
. 15 TRBJ1-3 TRBV28 . TGTGCCAGCAGTCCGGGACACCTCTCTGGAAACACCATATATTTT CASSPGHLSGNTIYF
. 13 TRBJ1-2 TRBV30 TRBD1 TGTGCCTGGAGTGGGACAGGGCTCCATGGCTACACCTTC CAWSGTGLHGYTF
. 18 TRBJ2-5 TRBV7-8 . TGTGCCAGCAGCTTAGAGGCGCCTAGCCGAAGAACCGTTCAGACCCAGTACTTC CASSLEAPSRRTVQTQYF
. 13 TRBJ2-5 TRBV7-9 . TGTGCCAGCAGCTTGGGGGCGAGGGAGACCCAGTACTTC CASSLGARETQYF
. 15 TRBJ2-3 TRBV28 TRBD1 TGTGCCAGCAGTTTATCGGGACAGGGCACAGATACGCAGTATTTT CASSLSGQGTDTQYF
. 14 TRBJ1-6 TRBV2 . TGTGCCAGCAATGGGGCGAGGAGAAATTCACCCCTCCACTTT CASNGARRNSPLHF
. 15 TRBJ2-1 TRBV27 TRBD2 TGTGCCAGCAGTCCTCGACTAGCGGGCAACAATGAGCAGTTCTTC CASSPRLAGNNEQFF
. 14 TRBJ2-7 TRBV19 TRBD2 TGTGCCAGTAGTCTGGCTAGCGGTTACTACGAGCAGTACTTC CASSLASGYYEQYF
once 17 TRBJ1-5 TRBV27 . TGTGCCAGCAGTTTATGGGGGGGGGCGGATAACAATCAGCCCCAGCATTTT CASSLWGGADNNQPQHF
few 16 TRBJ1-5 TRBV7-2 TRBD1 TGTGCCAGCAGCCCCCGAGGGGGACAGGGCTGGCAGCCCCAGCATTTT CASSPRGGQGWQPQHF
. 15 TRBJ2-7 TRBV7-3 TRBD1 TGTGCCAGCAGCCCCCGGACAGGGGAAAATTACGAGCAGTACTTC CASSPRTGENYEQYF
. 13 TRBJ1-5 TRBV12-3/TRBV12-4 . TGTGCCAGCAGTTTAAGGGAGGATCAGCCCCAGCATTTT CASSLREDQPQHF
. 15 TRBJ2-3 TRBV7-8 . TGTGCCAGCGGCAAACTAGAGAGATACACAGATACGCAGTATTTT CASGKLERYTDTQYF
. 11 TRBJ2-1 TRBV29-1 . TGCAGCGTCACCACAGGGCTTGAGCAGTTCTTC CSVTTGLEQFF
once 13 TRBJ1-1 TRBV6-5 . TGTGCCAGCAGAAAAACAGCTGACACTGAAGCTTTCTTT CASRKTADTEAFF
. 14 TRBJ2-7 TRBV2 TRBD1 TGTGCCAGCAGCGGGGACAGAAGCTCCTACGAGCAGTACTTC CASSGDRSSYEQYF
. 15 TRBJ2-1 TRBV30 TRBD2 TGTGCCTGCCCCCCCGCGGCGGGAGCCTACAATGAGCAGTTCTTC CACPPAAGAYNEQFF
. 16 TRBJ2-7 TRBV6-5 TRBD1 TGTGCCAGCAGTTACTCGATCGGACAGGCAGCATACGAGCAGTACTTC CASSYSIGQAAYEQYF
. 16 TRBJ2-3 TRBV10-3 . TGTGCCATCAGTGAGACGGGGACTTCTAACACAGATACGCAGTATTTT CAISETGTSNTDTQYF
. 13 TRBJ1-4 TRBV12-3/TRBV12-4 . TGTGCCAGCAGTTTCCGGTACAGGGAAAAACTGTTTTTT CASSFRYREKLFF
. 17 TRBJ2-4 TRBV6-1 TRBD2 TGTGCCAGCAGTGAAGCGGCGGGAGGGCCTCTCCAAAACATTCAGTACTTC CASSEAAGGPLQNIQYF
. 16 TRBJ1-1 TRBV18 TRBD1 TGTGCCAGCTCACGCGATCCCCAGGGGGCCCACACTGAAGCTTTCTTT CASSRDPQGAHTEAFF
. 16 TRBJ2-1 TRBV28 TRBD2 TGTGCCAGCAGTGATTTGACTAGCACGGCCTTGGATGAGCAGTTCTTC CASSDLTSTALDEQFF
. 14 TRBJ1-5 TRBV3-1/TRBV3-2 . TGTGCCAGCAGCCAAGCGACAGGATATCAGCCCCAGCATTTT CASSQATGYQPQHF
. 14 TRBJ2-5 TRBV6-6 TRBD2 TGTGCCAGCAGCCGGACTAGCGGGCAGGAGACCCAGTACTTC CASSRTSGQETQYF
. 16 TRBJ2-3 TRBV28 . TGTGCCAGCAGCACCGCGCTCAGGGGAAGCACAGATACGCAGTATTTT CASSTALRGSTDTQYF
. 13 TRBJ2-7 TRBV5-1 . TGCGCCAGCAGTATGGGCTTGGGCTACGAGCAGTACTTC CASSMGLGYEQYF
. 15 TRBJ1-6 TRBV7-9 TRBD1 TGTGCCAGCAGCTTAGAGGGACAGGGGAATTCACCCCTCCACTTT CASSLEGQGNSPLHF
. 19 TRBJ2-2 TRBV9 TRBD1 TGTGCCAGCAGCGCTCGACAGGGAAGAGTACTTGGGGTGGCCGGGGAGCTGTTTTTT CASSARQGRVLGVAGELFF
. 12 TRBJ1-2 TRBV29-1 TRBD1 TGCAGCGGACAGGGTGCTAACTATGGCTACACCTTC CSGQGANYGYTF
. 15 TRBJ1-5 TRBV18 . TGTGCCAGCTCACCACCAGGAGGGGTAAATCAGCCCCAGCATTTT CASSPPGGVNQPQHF
few 15 TRBJ2-1 TRBV4-3 . TGCGCCAGCAGCCAAGTCCTGAGCTCCTACAATGAGCAGTTCTTC CASSQVLSSYNEQFF
. 13 TRBJ1-1 TRBV29-1 TRBD1 TGCAGCGTCACAACAGGGGCCGGCTATGAAGCTTTCTTT CSVTTGAGYEAFF
. 15 TRBJ2-5 TRBV19 . TGTGCCAGTAGTAGGGGCCAGACTCATCAAGAGACCCAGTACTTC CASSRGQTHQETQYF
. 13 TRBJ1-5 TRBV7-7 . TGTGCTAGCAGCTCTGGGGAGAATCAGCCCCAGCATTTT CASSSGENQPQHF
. 15 TRBJ1-5 TRBV3-1/TRBV3-2 TRBD1 TGTGCCAGCAGCCAACAGGGGGCAAGCAATCAGCCCCAGCATTTT CASSQQGASNQPQHF
. 15 TRBJ2-5 TRBV6-2/TRBV6-3 . TGTGCCAGCACCCCGCCGGAACAGCCACAAGAGACCCAGTACTTC CASTPPEQPQETQYF
. 13 TRBJ1-1 TRBV9 . TGTGCCAGCAGCGTAGCGGAGTACACTGAAGCTTTCTTT CASSVAEYTEAFF
. 19 TRBJ1-4 TRBV21-1 . TGTGCCAGCAGCCTTCGAATCCAAAAGGGAGGGACCGGTCCTGGAAAACTGTTTTTT CASSLRIQKGGTGPGKLFF
. 15 TRBJ2-3 TRBV28 . TGTGCCAGCAGCCCCCCGACAGGTAGCACAGATACGCAGTATTTT CASSPPTGSTDTQYF
. 13 TRBJ1-1 TRBV13 . TGTGCCAGCATCGGACAACTGAACACTGAAGCTTTCTTT CASIGQLNTEAFF
. 15 TRBJ2-5 TRBV9 TRBD2 TGTGCCAGCAGCGTGCACACTAGCGAACAAGAGACCCAGTACTTC CASSVHTSEQETQYF
once 15 TRBJ2-7 TRBV3-1/TRBV3-2 . TGTGCCAGCAGCCAAGGCGCAGGGGAAGGCTACGAGCAGTACTTC CASSQGAGEGYEQYF
few 15 TRBJ1-5 TRBV24-1 . TGTGCCACCAGTGAAGCGCTCGCTGGCAATCAGCCCCAGCATTTT CATSEALAGNQPQHF
. 12 TRBJ2-7 TRBV29-1 . TGCAGCGTTGGGCAGGTCTCCTACGAGCAGTACTTC CSVGQVSYEQYF
. 17 TRBJ2-1 TRBV12-5 TRBD2 TGTGCTAGTGGTTTCACTGTTAGCGGGGAGGGCCGGAATGAGCAGTTCTTC CASGFTVSGEGRNEQFF
. 13 TRBJ1-6 TRBV6-5 . TGTGCCAGCAGACAGGCAAATAATTCACCCCTCCACTTT CASRQANNSPLHF
. 14 TRBJ1-1 TRBV7-3 . TGTGCCAGCAGCTTGTCTGGAGGGCCCGGCGGAGCTTTCTTT CASSLSGGPGGAFF
. 17 TRBJ2-1 TRBV19 TRBD2 TGTGCCAGTAGTGCCCCGGGACTAGCGGGAGGGGGTTATGAGCAGTTCTTC CASSAPGLAGGGYEQFF